This TCR beta chain emerged from a study of blood T cell repertoires in COVID-19. Cohort 3 recovered donors had two negative PCRs, clearance, or symptom resolution. CDR1 LNHDA and CDR2 SQIVND come from the germline V gene (reference sequence). Losses at the gene ends were 7 bases for V and 5 bases for J; bases not matched to a gene: 9. The CDR3 sequence is 17 residues long. In the study's own analysis: Nucleated cell number was recorded as an estimate derived from reference gene primer amplification. Profiling relied on immunoSEQ multiplex PCR, and the TCRdb table lists in-frame clones only, not all of them. For V, J and clone size, that table is used; D and trimming come from the DNA. The top ten hold 4.3% of the sample, which has 140,000 to 150,000 clones, 86% seen once. This clone came up a few times.

The receptor was derived from a man aged 45-60 years who had recovered from COVID-19. Sequenced input: PBMCs or T cells enriched from blood (not recorded which). This rearrangement joins TRBV19 to TRBJ2-3; TRBD2 agrees at 16 bases. CDR3 DNA sequence: TGTGCCAGTAAGAAAAGCGGGACTAGCGGGAGGGGAGATACGCAGTATTTT. Translating it yields CASKKSGTSGRGDTQYF.